This T cell receptor (beta chain) was found in a study of cytomegalovirus exposure and HLA in healthy donors. Broader study findings: An observed cluster of highly shared sequence variants was recorded as a likely sequencing artifact. A later examination showed that TCR association rates differed by HLA locus, with DRB1 most and HLA-C fewest.

The length of the CDR3 is 13 residues. Trimming removed 5 bases from V and 4 bases from J, with 11 bases in between. Germline CDR1 SEHNR, CDR2 FQNEAQ (reference sequence). With 60 Vbeta and 13 Jbeta primers, the PCR was carried out. Sequencing used immunoSEQ multiplex PCR; TCRdb keeps in-frame clones, though not all of them. Of under 200,000 clones in the sample, 71% are singletons; the top ten hold 2.5% to 3%. With regard to this clone: Its antigen is as yet unknown.

The receptor comes from a woman in her twenties or thirties in good health and CMV-seronegative. The sample comprised PBMCs. J is TRBJ1-2 and V is TRBV7-9; D gene unclear. The chain's CDR3 is CASSLDGSYGYTF. The CDR3 nucleotides are TGTGCCAGCAGCCTCGACGGGAGCTATGGCTACACCTTC.